This T cell receptor beta chain was sequenced for a study of blood T cells in healthy people across ages. A second PCR, run for about 7 to 11 cycles, used a sample-barcoded 5' primer plus a J-beta primer mix. One entry per CDR3 protein results from TCRdb running MiXCR on the 5' RACE reads. The sample yields about 1.8 million distinct CDR3 sequences, about 50% seen once. The CDR3 sequence is 15 residues long. The germline CDR1 and CDR2 sequences are SGHTA and FQGNSA. The V end lost 1 base, the J end lost 9 bases, and 13 bases lay between the germline ends. This clonotype has only a few counts. Its antigen remains unknown. Study-wide findings and caveats: Because sorting was not performed, PBMCs prevented conclusive naive versus antigen-experienced comparison.

This chain uses TRBV7-2 with TRBJ1-6; D not resolved. The sample was blood. This sequence was found in a woman aged 40 to 49 in good health. The CDR3, as DNA: TGTGCCAGCAGCTTAGGTGTGCAGGAGGGTTCACCCCTCCACTTT. It codes for CASSLGVQEGSPLHF.